This paragraph covers one T cell receptor beta chain sequence. The CDR3 runs to 11 residues. V lost 6 bases, J lost 2 bases, and 4 bases lay in between. Germline CDR1 is MNHNY and CDR2 is SVGAGI (reference sequence). TCRdb's table, derived via immunoSEQ multiplex PCR, lists solely in-frame clones and lacks some. The sample holds tens of thousands of clones, roughly 91% seen once. The record originates from a study of control samples from healthy donors and cancer patients. The sequenced material came from PBMCs. The TCR was taken from a woman in her forties or fifties with colorectal cancer. The chain is built from TRBV6-6 and TRBJ2-5; no reliable D call. CDR3 bases: TGTGCCAGCAGCATGCAAGAGACCCAGTACTTC. As protein: CASSMQETQYF.